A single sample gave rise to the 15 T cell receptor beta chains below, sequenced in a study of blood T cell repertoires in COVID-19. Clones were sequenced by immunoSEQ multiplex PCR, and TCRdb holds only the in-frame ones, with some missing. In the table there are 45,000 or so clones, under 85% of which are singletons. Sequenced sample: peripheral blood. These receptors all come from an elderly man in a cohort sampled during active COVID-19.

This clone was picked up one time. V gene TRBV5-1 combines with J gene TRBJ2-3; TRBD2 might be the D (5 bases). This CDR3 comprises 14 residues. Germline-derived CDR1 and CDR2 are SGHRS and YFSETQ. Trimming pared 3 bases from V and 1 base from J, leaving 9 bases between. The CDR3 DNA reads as TGCGCCAGCAGCTCCGGGGAACGCACAGATACGCAGTATTTT. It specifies CASSSGERTDTQYF.

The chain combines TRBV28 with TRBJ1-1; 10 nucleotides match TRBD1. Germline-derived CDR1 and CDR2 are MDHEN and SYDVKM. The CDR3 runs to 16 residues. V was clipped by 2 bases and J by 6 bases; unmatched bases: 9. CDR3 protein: CASSLIGRQGAPEAFF. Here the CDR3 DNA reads TGTGCCAGCAGTTTAATAGGACGACAGGGGGCGCCTGAAGCTTTCTTT. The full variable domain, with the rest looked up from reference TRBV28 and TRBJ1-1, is DVKVTQSSRYLVKRTGEKVFLECVQDMDHENMFWYRQDPGLGLRLIYFSYDVKMKEKGDIPEGYSVSREKKERFSLILESASTNQTSMYLCASSLIGRQGAPEAFFGQGTRLTVV.

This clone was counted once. DNA of the CDR3: TGCGCCAGCAGCTTGGCTGTTCTGAACACTGAAGCTTTCTTT. Translated, it gives CASSLAVLNTEAFF. The chain recombines TRBV5-1 with TRBJ1-1; D unclear. Germline V gene data show CDR1 as SGHRS and CDR2 as YFSETQ. V lost 0 bases to trimming and J lost 0 bases, with 6 bases between them. This CDR3 region has 14 residues.

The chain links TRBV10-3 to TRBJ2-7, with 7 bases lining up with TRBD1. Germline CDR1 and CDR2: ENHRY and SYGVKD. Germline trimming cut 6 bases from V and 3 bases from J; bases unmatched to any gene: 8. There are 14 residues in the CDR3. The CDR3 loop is CAISGGRGSYEQYF. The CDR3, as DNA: TGTGCCATCAGCGGTGGCAGGGGGAGCTACGAGCAGTACTTC.

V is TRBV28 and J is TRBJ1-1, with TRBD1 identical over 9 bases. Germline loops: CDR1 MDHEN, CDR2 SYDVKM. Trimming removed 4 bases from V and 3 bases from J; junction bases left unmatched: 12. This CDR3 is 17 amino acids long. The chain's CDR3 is CASSSYRGRGSYTEAFF. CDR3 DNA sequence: TGTGCCAGCAGTTCCTACAGGGGGCGCGGGAGCTACACTGAAGCTTTCTTT.

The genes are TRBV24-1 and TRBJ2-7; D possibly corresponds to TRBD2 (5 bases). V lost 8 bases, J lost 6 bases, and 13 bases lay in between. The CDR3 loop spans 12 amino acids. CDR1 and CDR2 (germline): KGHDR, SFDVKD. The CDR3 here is CATTGSLGEQYF. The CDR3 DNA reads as TGTGCCACCACGGGGAGTCTCGGCGAGCAGTACTTC.

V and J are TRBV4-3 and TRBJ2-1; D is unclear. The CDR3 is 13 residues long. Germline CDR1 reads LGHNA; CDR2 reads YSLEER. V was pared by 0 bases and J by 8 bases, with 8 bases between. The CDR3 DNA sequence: TGCGCCAGCAGCCAAGAGGTAGTATATGAGCAGTTCTTC. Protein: CASSQEVVYEQFF.

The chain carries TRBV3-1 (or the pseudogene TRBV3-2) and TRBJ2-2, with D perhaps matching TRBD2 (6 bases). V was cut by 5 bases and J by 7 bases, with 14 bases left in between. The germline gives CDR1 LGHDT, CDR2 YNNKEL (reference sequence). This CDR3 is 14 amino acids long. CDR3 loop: CASSASLANGELFF. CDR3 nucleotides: TGTGCCAGCAGCGCCTCACTAGCAAACGGGGAGCTGTTTTTT.

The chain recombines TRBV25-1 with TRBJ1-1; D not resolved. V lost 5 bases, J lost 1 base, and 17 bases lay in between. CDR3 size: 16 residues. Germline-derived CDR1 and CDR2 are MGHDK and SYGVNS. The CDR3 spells CASSKHTGEGNTEAFF. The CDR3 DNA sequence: TGTGCCAGCAGTAAACATACTGGGGAGGGGAACACTGAAGCTTTCTTT.

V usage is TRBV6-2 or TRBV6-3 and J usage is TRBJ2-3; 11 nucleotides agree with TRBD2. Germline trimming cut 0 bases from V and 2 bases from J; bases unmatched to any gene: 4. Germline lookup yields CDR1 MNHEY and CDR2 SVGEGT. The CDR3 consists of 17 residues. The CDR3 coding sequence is TGTGCCAGCAGTTACTCGGGGGGACTAGCGGTCACAGATACGCAGTATTTT. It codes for CASSYSGGLAVTDTQYF.

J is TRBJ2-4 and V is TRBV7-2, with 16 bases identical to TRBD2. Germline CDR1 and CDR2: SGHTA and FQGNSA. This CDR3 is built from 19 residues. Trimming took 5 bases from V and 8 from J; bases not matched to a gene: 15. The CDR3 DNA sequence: TGTGCCAGCAGCCCCCTTTCCGGGACTAGCGGGAGGGGTTTAGACATTCAGTACTTC. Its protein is CASSPLSGTSGRGLDIQYF.

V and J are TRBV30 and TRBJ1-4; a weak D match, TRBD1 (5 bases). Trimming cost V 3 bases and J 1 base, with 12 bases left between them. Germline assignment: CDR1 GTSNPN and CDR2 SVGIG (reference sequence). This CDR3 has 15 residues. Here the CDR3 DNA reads TGTGCCTGGAGCAAGGGGCAGGGAACTAATGAAAAACTGTTTTTT. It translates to CAWSKGQGTNEKLFF.

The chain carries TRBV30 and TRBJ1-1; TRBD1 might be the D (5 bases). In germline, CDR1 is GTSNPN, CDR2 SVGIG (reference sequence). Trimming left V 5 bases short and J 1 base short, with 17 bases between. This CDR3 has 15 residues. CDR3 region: CAWVGQVGSNTEAFF. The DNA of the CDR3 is TGTGCCTGGGTGGGGCAGGTGGGTTCGAACACTGAAGCTTTCTTT.

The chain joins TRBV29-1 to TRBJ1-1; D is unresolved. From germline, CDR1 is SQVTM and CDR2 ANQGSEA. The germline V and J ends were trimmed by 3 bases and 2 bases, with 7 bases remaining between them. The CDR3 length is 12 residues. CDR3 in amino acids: CSVDPVNTEAFF. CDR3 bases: TGCAGCGTTGATCCAGTTAACACTGAAGCTTTCTTT. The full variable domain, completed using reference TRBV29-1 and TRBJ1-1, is SAVISQKPSRDICQRGTSLTIQCQVDSQVTMMFWYRQQPGQSLTLIATANQGSEATYESGFVIDKFPISRPNLTFSTLTVSNMSPEDSSIYLCSVDPVNTEAFFGQGTRLTVV.

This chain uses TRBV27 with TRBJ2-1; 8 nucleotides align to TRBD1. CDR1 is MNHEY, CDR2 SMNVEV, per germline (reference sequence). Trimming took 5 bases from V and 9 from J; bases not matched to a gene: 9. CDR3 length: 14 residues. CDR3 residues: CASSPDLGQGEQFF. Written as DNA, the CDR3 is TGTGCCAGCAGTCCAGACCTTGGACAGGGTGAGCAGTTCTTC.